These T cell receptor beta chains were read from a single sample in a study of response to subunit inactivated influenza vaccine. TCRdb re-derived calls from the RT-PCR reads in MiXCR, one entry per CDR3 protein. This sample has 400,000 to 650,000 distinct CDR3 sequences; 6.5% to 8% occur once, and the top ten carry around 13%. This specimen was PBMCs from blood, taken roughly 24 months after vaccination. Source of these receptors: a man aged 50 to 69 who received an inactivated influenza vaccine. CDR3s include the opening cysteine and the closing phenylalanine or tryptophan. The D gene is left open where the match is weak. Where a row states a size, it is once, few, many or the class of an expanded clone; other rows omit it.

CDR3nt,CDR3aa,d_gene,j_gene,abundance,v_gene
TGTGCCTGGAGTGCTGGTTTTTTAAACACTGAAGCTTTCTTT,CAWSAGFLNTEAFF,NA,TRBJ1-1,few,TRBV30
TGTGCCACCAGCAGCGGGGGTGAGCAGTTCTTC,CATSSGGEQFF,NA,TRBJ2-1,many,TRBV15
TGCGCCAGCAGCCAGATGGCCCTCCAAGAGACCCAGTACTTC,CASSQMALQETQYF,NA,TRBJ2-5,NA,TRBV5-1
TGTGCCAGCAACCTAGGGACAGGGCTTAGGAACACTGAAGCTTTCTTT,CASNLGTGLRNTEAFF,TRBD1,TRBJ1-1,few,TRBV28
TGTGCCAGCAGTGGTCTACAGAACACTGAAGCTTTCTTT,CASSGLQNTEAFF,NA,TRBJ1-1,few,TRBV2
TGTGCCACCAGTGATGGGGCGGGACAACTCCAAGAGACCCAGTACTTC,CATSDGAGQLQETQYF,NA,TRBJ2-5,NA,TRBV24-1
TGTGCCAGCAGCGTAGGCCCGAACTATGGCTACACCTTC,CASSVGPNYGYTF,NA,TRBJ1-2,few,TRBV9
TGTGCCACCAGCAGAGATAAGATTCTTGGTACGCAGTATTTT,CATSRDKILGTQYF,NA,TRBJ2-3,NA,TRBV15
TGTGCCAGCAGCTCTACCAGGGGAAACTCCTACGAGCAGTACTTC,CASSSTRGNSYEQYF,NA,TRBJ2-7,many,TRBV7-8
TGCAGTGCTAGAGTCGGGTCTTCAAGAAGCACCTACGAGCAGTACTTC,CSARVGSSRSTYEQYF,NA,TRBJ2-7,few,TRBV20-1
TGTGCCAGCAGCGAGACCCCTTACAATGAGCAGTTCTTC,CASSETPYNEQFF,NA,TRBJ2-1,few,TRBV6-2/TRBV6-3
TGCAGCGTTGTGGTGGGCCAGGGGGCAAGGTACGAGCAGTACTTC,CSVVVGQGARYEQYF,TRBD1,TRBJ2-7,few,TRBV29-1
TGCAGTGCTAGAGGGGGGACAGGCTACGAGCAGTACTTC,CSARGGTGYEQYF,TRBD1,TRBJ2-7,few,TRBV20-1
TGTGCCAGCACCCGCCGGGATGGCGGACTAGCGGGAGCTAGCACAGATACGCAGTATTTT,CASTRRDGGLAGASTDTQYF,TRBD2,TRBJ2-3,few,TRBV2
TGCGCCAGCAGCTTGGCCGGGAGGGAGGAAAACATTCAGTACTTC,CASSLAGREENIQYF,TRBD2,TRBJ2-4,few,TRBV5-1
TGTGCCACTTCAACGTCGGACAATGAGCAGTTCTTC,CATSTSDNEQFF,NA,TRBJ2-1,many,TRBV24-1
TGTGCCAGCAAGGAACAGTACCATAGCAATCAGCCCCAGCATTTT,CASKEQYHSNQPQHF,NA,TRBJ1-5,NA,TRBV6-4
TGCGCCAGCAGCCGAGGCCATGGACAGGAAAAAGAGACCCAGTACTTC,CASSRGHGQEKETQYF,TRBD1,TRBJ2-5,NA,TRBV4-1
TGCAGCGGACAGGGGGCGGCAGATACGCAGTATTTT,CSGQGAADTQYF,TRBD1,TRBJ2-3,few,TRBV29-1
TGCGCCAGCAGCTTGGCCCCGGGAGAGTATGGCTACACCTTC,CASSLAPGEYGYTF,NA,TRBJ1-2,NA,TRBV5-1
TGCAGTGCTAGGGGGGGTGGACAGTTCACAGATACGCAGTATTTT,CSARGGGQFTDTQYF,NA,TRBJ2-3,few,TRBV20-1
TGCGCCAGCAGCTTGTTGACTAGCGGGGCGGAGACCCAGTACTTC,CASSLLTSGAETQYF,TRBD2,TRBJ2-5,few,TRBV5-1
TGCGCCAGCAGCCAAGACAGGGGCGCGGGAGCTTTCTTT,CASSQDRGAGAFF,NA,TRBJ1-1,many,TRBV4-3
TGTGCCAGCTCACCACAAGGGCCGGCCACTGAAGCTTTCTTT,CASSPQGPATEAFF,NA,TRBJ1-1,few,TRBV18
TGTGCCAGCAGTTTAGGGACCTACATGGGGGGGCAGTTCTTC,CASSLGTYMGGQFF,NA,TRBJ2-1,few,TRBV12-3/TRBV12-4
TGTGCCAGCAGCTCCCTTGGCGGGAGTTGGGACACCGGGGAGCTGTTTTTT,CASSSLGGSWDTGELFF,TRBD2,TRBJ2-2,many,TRBV7-8
TGTGCCAGCAGCCTGACTAGCGTCCACGAGCAGTACTTC,CASSLTSVHEQYF,TRBD2,TRBJ2-7,many,TRBV7-2
TGCAGTGCTAGAGGCCTAGCGGCGAACTCCTACAATGAGCAGTTCTTC,CSARGLAANSYNEQFF,TRBD2,TRBJ2-1,NA,TRBV20-1
TGTGCCAGCAGTTTATCCCGGGGGACCGGGGAGCTGTTTTTT,CASSLSRGTGELFF,NA,TRBJ2-2,few,TRBV27
TGTGCCAGCAGTCCCACACCGAACACTGAAGCTTTCTTT,CASSPTPNTEAFF,NA,TRBJ1-1,few,TRBV5-5
TGTGCCAGCAGCGCCCCAGGGTTTTCAAACACTGAAGCTTTCTTT,CASSAPGFSNTEAFF,NA,TRBJ1-1,NA,TRBV7-9
TGTGCCAGCACCATGGACAGGAGGAACACTGAAGCTTTCTTT,CASTMDRRNTEAFF,TRBD1,TRBJ1-1,NA,TRBV12-3/TRBV12-4
TGTGCCAGCAGTATCAGGACACGAAATAGCAATCAGCCCCAGCATTTT,CASSIRTRNSNQPQHF,NA,TRBJ1-5,few,TRBV28
TGCAGCGTTATAGGGGCCGGGACAAACTACGAGCAGTACTTC,CSVIGAGTNYEQYF,NA,TRBJ2-7,NA,TRBV29-1
TGTGCCAGCACTTTGGTCCTGAACACTGAAGCTTTCTTT,CASTLVLNTEAFF,NA,TRBJ1-1,few,TRBV6-5
TGCGCCAGCAGCAAGCGAGGGGGAGGGGAACCCAATGAGCAGTTCTTC,CASSKRGGGEPNEQFF,NA,TRBJ2-1,few,TRBV4-1
TGTGCCAGCAGTCTACCACTAGCGGGAGGGCAGGAGCAGTACTTC,CASSLPLAGGQEQYF,TRBD2,TRBJ2-7,NA,TRBV12-3/TRBV12-4
TGCAGCGTTGATGTCCGCACCGGGGAGCTGTTTTTT,CSVDVRTGELFF,NA,TRBJ2-2,NA,TRBV29-1
TGTGCCAGCACTCCCCTCGGACTGGGATCCAATGAGCAGTTCTTC,CASTPLGLGSNEQFF,NA,TRBJ2-1,few,TRBV14
TGTGCCAGTAGTATAGGACAGCGAACTGAAGCTTTCTTT,CASSIGQRTEAFF,NA,TRBJ1-1,few,TRBV19
TGCAGTGCTAGAAGGCAGGGAAGGGAAAAACTGTTTTTT,CSARRQGREKLFF,NA,TRBJ1-4,many,TRBV20-1
TGTGCCAGCAGCCAAAAGACAAACGGGGAGCTGTTTTTT,CASSQKTNGELFF,NA,TRBJ2-2,many,TRBV16
TGCGCCAGCAGCCAAGATCCCCAGGGGGCCTACGAGCAGTACTTC,CASSQDPQGAYEQYF,TRBD1,TRBJ2-7,NA,TRBV4-3
TGTGCCAGCGGGACCATCGGGGGCGGGACCTACGAGCAGTACTTC,CASGTIGGGTYEQYF,NA,TRBJ2-7,few,TRBV28
TGCGCCAGCAGCTTGGAGCTGGGCCCCGAGCAGTACTTC,CASSLELGPEQYF,NA,TRBJ2-7,few,TRBV5-1
TGTGCCAGCAGCGAGGGGTTGACGAATTCACCCCACTTT,CASSEGLTNSPHF,NA,TRBJ1-6,few,TRBV9
TGCAGTGCTCGAGCGGGGGGCGATTACAATGAGCAGTTCTTC,CSARAGGDYNEQFF,TRBD2,TRBJ2-1,few,TRBV20-1
TGTGCCAGCAGTTCCCCTCGGGATCTCGACAATAGGGCCAAAAACATTCAGTACTTC,CASSSPRDLDNRAKNIQYF,NA,TRBJ2-4,few,TRBV6-5
TGTGCCAGCAGCGGGGCGGGGGGCCGTATGGGCGAGCAGTACTTC,CASSGAGGRMGEQYF,TRBD2,TRBJ2-7,NA,TRBV9